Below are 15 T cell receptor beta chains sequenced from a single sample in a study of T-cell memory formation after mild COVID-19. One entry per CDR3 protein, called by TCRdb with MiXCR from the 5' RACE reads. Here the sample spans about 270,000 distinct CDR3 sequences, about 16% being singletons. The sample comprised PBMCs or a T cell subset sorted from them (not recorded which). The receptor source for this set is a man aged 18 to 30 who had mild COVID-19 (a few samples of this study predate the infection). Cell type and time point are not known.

The CDR3 here is CSAWPADRTDTQYF. The CDR3 DNA sequence: TGCAGTGCCTGGCCCGCGGACCGCACAGATACGCAGTATTTT. This chain uses TRBV20-1 with TRBJ2-3, with no clear D. The CDR3 contains 14 residues. Germline V gene data show CDR1 as DFQATT and CDR2 as SNEGSKA (reference sequence). V lost 6 bases, J lost 1 base, and 14 bases lay in between.

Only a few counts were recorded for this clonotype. CDR3: CSARDLGSPSADTQYF. Written as DNA, the CDR3 is TGCAGTGCTAGAGATCTGGGGTCTCCCTCGGCAGATACGCAGTATTTT. J is TRBJ2-3 and V is TRBV20-1; no firm D call. Per the germline V gene, CDR1 is DFQATT and CDR2 is SNEGSKA (reference sequence). Trimming took 0 bases from V and 4 from J, leaving 17 bases between them. The CDR3 spans 16 residues.

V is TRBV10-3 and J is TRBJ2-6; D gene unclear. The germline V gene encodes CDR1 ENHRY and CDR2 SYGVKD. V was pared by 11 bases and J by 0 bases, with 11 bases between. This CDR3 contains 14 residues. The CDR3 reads CAANSPSGANVLTF. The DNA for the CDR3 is TGTGCCGCGAACTCCCCCTCTGGGGCCAACGTCCTGACTTTC.

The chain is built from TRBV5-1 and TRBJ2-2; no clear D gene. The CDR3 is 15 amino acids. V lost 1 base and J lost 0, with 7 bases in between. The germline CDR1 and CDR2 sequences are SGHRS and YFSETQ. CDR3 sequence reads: CASSLTDANTGELFF. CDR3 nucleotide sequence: TGCGCCAGCAGCTTGACCGACGCGAACACCGGGGAGCTGTTTTTT.

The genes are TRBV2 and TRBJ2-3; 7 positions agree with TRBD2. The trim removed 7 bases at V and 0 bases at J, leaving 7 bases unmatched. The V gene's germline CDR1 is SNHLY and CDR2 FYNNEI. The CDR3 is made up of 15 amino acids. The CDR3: CASKWGGASTDTQYF. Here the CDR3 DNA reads TGTGCCAGCAAGTGGGGGGGAGCTAGCACAGATACGCAGTATTTT.

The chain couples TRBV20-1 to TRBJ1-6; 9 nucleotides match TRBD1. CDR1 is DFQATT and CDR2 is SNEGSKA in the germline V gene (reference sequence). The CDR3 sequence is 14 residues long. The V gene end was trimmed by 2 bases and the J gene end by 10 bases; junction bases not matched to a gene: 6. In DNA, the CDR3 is TGCAGTGCTAGATCGGGACAGGGAAAATCACCCCTCCACTTT. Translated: CSARSGQGKSPLHF.

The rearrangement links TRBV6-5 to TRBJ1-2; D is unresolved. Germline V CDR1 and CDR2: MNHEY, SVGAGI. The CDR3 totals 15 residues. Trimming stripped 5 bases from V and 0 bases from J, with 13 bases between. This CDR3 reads CASSLRTEPNYGYTF. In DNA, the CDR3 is TGTGCCAGCAGTCTCCGGACGGAACCTAACTATGGCTACACCTTC.

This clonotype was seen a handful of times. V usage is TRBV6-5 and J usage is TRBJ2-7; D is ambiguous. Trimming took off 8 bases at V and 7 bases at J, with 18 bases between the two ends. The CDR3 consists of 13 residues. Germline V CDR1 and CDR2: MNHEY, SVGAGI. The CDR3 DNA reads TGTGCCAGCTCTGTAGGGATATCTGATGAGCAGTACTTC. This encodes CASSVGISDEQYF.

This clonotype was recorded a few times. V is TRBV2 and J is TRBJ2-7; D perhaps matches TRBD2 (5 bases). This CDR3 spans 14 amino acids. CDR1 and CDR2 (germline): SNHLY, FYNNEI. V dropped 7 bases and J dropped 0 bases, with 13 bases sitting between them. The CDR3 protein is CASMLIEGSYEQYV. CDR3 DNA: TGTGCCAGCATGCTGATCGAGGGCTCCTACGAGCAGTACGTC.

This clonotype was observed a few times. This CDR3 reads CASSFRGAENEQFF. In DNA form, the CDR3 reads TGCGCCAGCAGCTTCAGGGGCGCGGAAAATGAGCAGTTCTTC. V usage is TRBV5-1 and J usage is TRBJ2-1, with D perhaps TRBD1 (6 bases). The CDR3 sequence is 14 residues long. V shed 2 bases and J shed 7 bases, with 13 bases lying between them. Per the germline V gene, CDR1 is SGHRS and CDR2 is YFSETQ.

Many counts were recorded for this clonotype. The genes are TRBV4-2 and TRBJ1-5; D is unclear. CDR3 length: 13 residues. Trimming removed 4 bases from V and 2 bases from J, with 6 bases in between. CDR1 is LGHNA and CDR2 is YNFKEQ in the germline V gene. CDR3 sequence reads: CASSRGGNQPQHF. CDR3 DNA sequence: TGTGCCAGCAGCCGGGGTGGCAATCAGCCCCAGCATTTT.

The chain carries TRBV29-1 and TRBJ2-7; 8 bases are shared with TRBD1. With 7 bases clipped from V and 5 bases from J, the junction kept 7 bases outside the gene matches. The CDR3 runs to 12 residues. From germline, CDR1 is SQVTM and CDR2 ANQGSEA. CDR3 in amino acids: CSATGGRDEQYF. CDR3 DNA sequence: TGCAGCGCAACAGGGGGACGGGACGAGCAGTACTTC.

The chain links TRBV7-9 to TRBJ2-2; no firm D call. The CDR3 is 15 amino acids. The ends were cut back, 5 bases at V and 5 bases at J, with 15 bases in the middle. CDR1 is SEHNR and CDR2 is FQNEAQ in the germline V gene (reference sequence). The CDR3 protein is CASSTPPGSTGELFF. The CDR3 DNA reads TGTGCCAGCAGCACCCCCCCCGGCAGTACCGGGGAGCTGTTTTTT. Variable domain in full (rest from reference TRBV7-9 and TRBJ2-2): DTGVSQNPRHKITKRGQNVTFRCDPISEHNRLYWYRQTLGQGPEFLTYFQNEAQLEKSRLLSDRFSAERPKGSFSTLEIQRTEQGDSAMYLCASSTPPGSTGELFFGEGSRLTVL.

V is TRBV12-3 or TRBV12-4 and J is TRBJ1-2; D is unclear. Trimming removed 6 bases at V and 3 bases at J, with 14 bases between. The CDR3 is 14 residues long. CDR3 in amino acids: CASSLGPDDYGYTF. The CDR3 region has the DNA TGTGCCAGCAGCCTTGGCCCGGACGACTATGGCTACACCTTC.

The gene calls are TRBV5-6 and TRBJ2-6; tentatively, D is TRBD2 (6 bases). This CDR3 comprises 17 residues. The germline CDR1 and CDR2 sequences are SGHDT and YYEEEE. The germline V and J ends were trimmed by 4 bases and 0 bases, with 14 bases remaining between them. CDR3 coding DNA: TGTGCCAGCAGCCGCGGGGCACGCATCTCTGGGGCCAACGTCCTGACTTTC. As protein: CASSRGARISGANVLTF.